Presented here are 30 T cell receptor beta chains from one specimen sequenced in a study of T cell repertoires in cytomegalovirus infection. TCRdb re-called the reads through MiXCR, storing one row per CDR3 protein. Among about 500,000 distinct CDR3 sequences listed, roughly a third were seen once. No antigens are known for them. The specimen was cultured PBMCs, collected from culture after CMV antigen stimulation. The receptor source for this set is a human donor in good health (CMV status not recorded). Some clones in this sample may be carry-over from other donors' samples.

This clonotype was counted a few times. The rearrangement links TRBV12-3 or TRBV12-4 to TRBJ2-7; weak D call: TRBD2 (6 bases). V was pared by 6 bases and J by 4 bases, with 10 bases between. This CDR3 has 12 residues. CDR3 sequence reads: CASSKGLYEQYF. CDR3 nucleotides: TGTGCCAGCAGCAAGGGACTTTACGAGCAGTACTTC.

The chain carries TRBV20-1 and TRBJ2-5; the match to TRBD2 covers 11 bases. Per germline, CDR1 DFQATT and CDR2 SNEGSKA (reference sequence). The CDR3 totals 15 residues. With 5 bases clipped from V and 4 bases from J, the junction kept 9 bases outside the gene matches. CDR3 residues: CSAFPSGRTGETQYF. CDR3 nucleotides: TGCAGTGCTTTTCCTAGCGGGAGGACAGGAGAGACCCAGTACTTC.

This clonotype was observed a few times. V is TRBV2 and J is TRBJ1-2; D unclear. The CDR3 length is 15 residues. CDR1 is SNHLY and CDR2 is FYNNEI in the germline V gene. The ends were cut back, 1 base at V and 0 bases at J, with 9 bases in the middle. The CDR3 region has the DNA TGTGCCAGCAGTGAAGAAAGATTCCCTAACTATGGCTACACCTTC. It codes for CASSEERFPNYGYTF.

This clonotype has a handful of counts. The J gene is TRBJ1-1, the V gene TRBV28; TRBD1 matches 7 bases. With 5 bases clipped from V and 3 bases from J, the junction kept 15 bases outside the gene matches. The germline gives CDR1 MDHEN, CDR2 SYDVKM. The CDR3 extends over 17 amino acids. DNA of the CDR3: TGTGCCAGCAGTCCTCCCCTCGGAACAGGGGCGGACACTGAAGCTTTCTTT. Amino acid sequence: CASSPPLGTGADTEAFF.

J is TRBJ1-1 and V is TRBV6-5; 8 bases agree with TRBD1. From germline, CDR1 is MNHEY and CDR2 SVGAGI. The CDR3 covers 16 residues. The J segment lost 6 bases and the V segment lost 0 bases, leaving 9 bases of the junction unmatched. CDR3 sequence reads: CASSYSAGGSYSEAFF. CDR3 nucleotide sequence: TGTGCCAGCAGTTACTCAGCAGGGGGCTCGTATTCTGAAGCTTTCTTT.

J is TRBJ2-3 and V is TRBV7-2; no clear D gene. V lost 5 bases and J lost 0, with 15 bases in between. The CDR3 is 16 residues long. Germline CDR1 reads SGHTA; CDR2 reads FQGNSA. CDR3 protein: CASSPGGGPSTDTQYF. CDR3 DNA sequence: TGTGCCAGCAGCCCCGGTGGTGGCCCTAGCACAGATACGCAGTATTTT.

This clonotype was seen a few times. This chain links TRBV23-1 with TRBJ1-5, with D possibly being TRBD1 (6 bases). TRBV23-1 is labeled an ORF, and its function is uncertain. The V end lost 0 bases, the J end lost 0 bases, and 21 bases lay between the germline ends. This CDR3 contains 20 residues. Here the CDR3 DNA reads TGCGCCAGCAGTCAATCAACAGGGACCCTTCTCACTTATAGCAATCAGCCCCAGCATTTT. Its translation is CASSQSTGTLLTYSNQPQHF.

This clonotype occurred a few times. The chain carries TRBV20-1 and TRBJ2-3; 7 bases map to TRBD2. Germline CDR1 is DFQATT and CDR2 is SNEGSKA (reference sequence). The CDR3 consists of 14 residues. The V segment lost 5 bases and the J segment 4 bases; nucleotides outside the gene matches: 9. The CDR3 DNA reads as TGCAGTGCTTACCACGGGAGGAGGTCAGATACGCAGTATTTT. Residues: CSAYHGRRSDTQYF.

This chain connects TRBV6-2 or TRBV6-3 to TRBJ1-5, with 7 bases matching TRBD1. V lost 7 bases and J lost 1; bases outside the gene matches: 10. The CDR3 is 16 amino acids. Germline V CDR1 and CDR2: MNHEY, SVGEGT. The CDR3 DNA is TGTGCCAGCAAGACCAGGGGGTTTGAAAGCAATCAGCCCCAGCATTTT. Its translation: CASKTRGFESNQPQHF.

The J gene is TRBJ2-1, the V gene TRBV30; 11 bases match TRBD2. The CDR3 consists of 14 residues. Germline-derived CDR1 and CDR2 are GTSNPN and SVGIG (reference sequence). V dropped 2 bases and J dropped 4; count of bases not matched to a gene: 1. CDR3 in amino acids: CAWSTSGSYNEQFF. CDR3 nucleotide sequence: TGTGCCTGGAGTACTAGCGGGAGTTACAATGAGCAGTTCTTC.

The V call is TRBV18, the J call TRBJ1-1; no clear D gene. The V and J ends lost 6 bases and 2 bases respectively, with 10 bases between them. The CDR3 spans 13 residues. Germline V CDR1 and CDR2: KGHSH, LQKENI. The CDR3 sequence: CASSPVTNTEAFF. The DNA for the CDR3 is TGTGCCAGCTCGCCGGTTACAAACACTGAAGCTTTCTTT.

This clonotype was observed a handful of times. The chain recombines TRBV7-2 with TRBJ2-7; perhaps D is TRBD1 or TRBD2 (5 bases each). The CDR3 covers 12 residues. The V gene's germline CDR1 is SGHTA and CDR2 FQGNSA. V shed 2 bases and J shed 10 bases, with 12 bases lying between them. The CDR3 bases are TGTGCCAGCAGCTTACTGGGACGAGCTCAGTACTTC. Encoded protein: CASSLLGRAQYF.

This clonotype was observed a few times. The V call is TRBV6-6, the J call TRBJ1-2; 8 bases align to TRBD1. The CDR3 contains 14 residues. J gave up 7 bases and V 4 bases, and 8 bases lay outside the gene matches. CDR1 MNHNY and CDR2 SVGAGI come from the germline V gene (reference sequence). The CDR3 reads CASSSDQGARGYTF. CDR3 DNA: TGTGCCAGCAGTTCGGATCAGGGGGCGCGTGGCTACACCTTC.

This clonotype was detected a few times. The gene calls are TRBV7-6 and TRBJ1-2, with 8 nucleotides matching TRBD1. V was pared by 3 bases and J by 4 bases, with 10 bases of the junction left unmatched. This CDR3 spans 16 amino acids. Germline loops: CDR1 SGHVS, CDR2 FNYEAQ. The CDR3 loop reads CASSLDPRTGIYGYTF. CDR3 coding DNA: TGTGCCAGCAGCTTGGATCCCCGGACAGGGATCTATGGCTACACCTTC.

The chain joins TRBV5-1 to TRBJ1-1; D might be TRBD1 (6 bases). Between the trimmed V and J ends, which lost 4 bases and 3 bases, there was a span of 16 bases. This CDR3 is 15 amino acids long. CDR1 is SGHRS and CDR2 is YFSETQ in the germline V gene. The CDR3 protein is CASSLRRGLDTEAFF. For the CDR3, the DNA is TGCGCCAGCAGCCTCAGGAGGGGGTTGGACACTGAAGCTTTCTTT.

This chain connects TRBV20-1 to TRBJ2-5, with 16 positions matching TRBD2. Germline trimming cut 6 bases from V and 9 bases from J; bases unmatched to any gene: 10. The CDR3 length is 15 residues. Germline CDR1 DFQATT, CDR2 SNEGSKA (reference sequence). CDR3 bases: TGCAGTGCCTTTGCTGGGACTAGCGGGAGGGGTCCCCAGTACTTC. Translation gives CSAFAGTSGRGPQYF.

In this sample, this clonotype turned up a few times. This chain uses TRBV19 with TRBJ2-3; 8 positions match TRBD1. In germline, CDR1 is LNHDA, CDR2 SQIVND (reference sequence). V lost 6 bases to trimming and J lost 2 bases; unmatched junction nucleotides: 4. The CDR3 is 14 amino acids. The CDR3 here is CASRTGAVTDTQYF. CDR3 DNA sequence: TGTGCCAGTAGGACAGGGGCCGTCACAGATACGCAGTATTTT.

The chain has TRBV4-3 and TRBJ2-1, with D maybe TRBD1 (5 bases). Per germline, CDR1 LGHNA and CDR2 YSLEER. CDR3 length: 16 residues. The V gene lost 1 base and the J gene lost 0 bases, with 10 bases spanning the gap. The CDR3 region is CASSQVRGASYNEQFF. The CDR3 coding sequence is TGCGCCAGCAGCCAAGTAAGGGGTGCCTCCTACAATGAGCAGTTCTTC.

This clonotype came up many times. The chain uses TRBV7-8 and TRBJ2-5; TRBD2 agrees at 8 bases. Germline V lookup: CDR1 SGHVS, CDR2 FQNEAQ. The CDR3 loop spans 15 amino acids. V lost 2 bases to trimming and J lost 4 bases; unmatched junction nucleotides: 6. CDR3 nucleotides: TGTGCCAGCAGCTTAACCGGGACTAGTGCAGAGACCCAGTACTTC. Translated: CASSLTGTSAETQYF.

This clonotype was picked up a small number of times. V usage is TRBV5-6 and J usage is TRBJ2-4, with 9 bases that match TRBD1. J gave up 7 bases and V 3 bases, and 5 bases lay outside the gene matches. The V gene's germline CDR1 is SGHDT and CDR2 YYEEEE. The CDR3 spans 14 residues. As DNA, the CDR3 is TGTGCCAGCAGCTCCCGGGACAGGGAGAACATTCAGTACTTC. Its translation: CASSSRDRENIQYF.

Comments on this clonotype: This clone may be a read error of a much larger clone one base away. This chain joins TRBV9 and TRBJ1-1, with D tentatively TRBD1 (5 bases). This CDR3 comprises 14 residues. The V gene's germline CDR1 is SGDLS and CDR2 YYNGEE. Written as DNA, the CDR3 is TGTGCCAGCAGCGTAGGAGGGTTGGACACTGGAGCTTTCTTT. Translation: CASSVGGLDTGAFF. The entire variable domain, with the rest obtained from reference TRBV9 and TRBJ1-1, is as follows: DSGVTQTPKHLITATGQRVTLRCSPRSGDLSVYWYQQSLDQGLQFLIQYYNGEERAKGNILERFSAQQFPDLHSELNLSSLELGDSALYFCASSVGGLDTGAFFGQGTRLTVV.

In its sample, this clonotype was seen a few times. J is TRBJ1-1 and V is TRBV19; 7 bases line up with TRBD1. Germline V CDR1 and CDR2: LNHDA, SQIVND (reference sequence). Losses at the gene ends were 8 bases for V and 0 bases for J; bases not matched to a gene: 21. This CDR3 contains 19 residues. The CDR3 region is CASGPGTEGPMKLNTEAFF. CDR3 coding DNA: TGTGCCAGTGGTCCCGGGACAGAGGGTCCCATGAAACTGAACACTGAAGCTTTCTTT. Based on the CDR3 plus reference TRBV19 and TRBJ1-1, the full variable domain is DGGITQSPKYLFRKEGQNVTLSCEQNLNHDAMYWYRQDPGQGLRLIYYSQIVNDFQKGDIAEGYSVSREKKESFPLTVTSAQKNPTAFYLCASGPGTEGPMKLNTEAFFGQGTRLTVV.

Only a few counts were recorded for this clonotype. The rearrangement uses TRBV20-1 and TRBJ2-7, with D unresolved. Per the germline V gene, CDR1 is DFQATT and CDR2 is SNEGSKA (reference sequence). CDR3 length: 14 amino acids. The V gene lost 0 bases and the J gene lost 2 bases, with 11 bases spanning the gap. The DNA of the CDR3 is TGCAGTGCTAGAGATCGAGTTAACCCCTACGAGCAGTACGTC. Encoded protein: CSARDRVNPYEQYV.

The V call is TRBV28, the J call TRBJ1-1; possibly TRBD1 for D (6 bases). From germline, CDR1 is MDHEN and CDR2 SYDVKM. The CDR3 is 12 residues long. The germline V and J ends were trimmed by 7 bases and 1 base, with 7 bases remaining between them. DNA for the CDR3: TGTGCCAGCAAGGGGGGGAACACTGAAGCTTTCTTT. Translated, it gives CASKGGNTEAFF. Looking up the rest from reference TRBV28 and TRBJ1-1 gives the full variable domain: DVKVTQSSRYLVKRTGEKVFLECVQDMDHENMFWYRQDPGLGLRLIYFSYDVKMKEKGDIPEGYSVSREKKERFSLILESASTNQTSMYLCASKGGNTEAFFGQGTRLTVV.

The gene calls are TRBV12-3 or TRBV12-4 and TRBJ2-1; TRBD2 matches at 11 bases. The CDR3 runs 16 residues. V lost 5 bases, J lost 6 bases, and 9 bases stayed unmatched. CDR3 residues: CASSPLLAGDGNEQFF. The CDR3, as DNA: TGTGCCAGCAGTCCGCTACTAGCGGGAGATGGCAATGAGCAGTTCTTC.

This clonotype came up once. The chain uses TRBV12-3 or TRBV12-4 and TRBJ2-1; TRBD1 matches 10 bases. Trimming at V came to 3 bases and at J to 8 bases, leaving 4 bases not matched to a gene. The CDR3 has 14 amino acids. The DNA of the CDR3 is TGTGCCAGCAGTTTTGGGGACAGGGGCGATGAGCAGTTCTTC. Amino acid sequence: CASSFGDRGDEQFF.

The chain couples TRBV15 to TRBJ1-5; maybe TRBD1 (6 bases). This CDR3 spans 14 amino acids. Trimming stripped 8 bases from V and 5 bases from J, with 16 bases between. CDR1 and CDR2 from the germline V gene are LNHNV and YYDKDF (reference sequence). CDR3 nucleotide sequence: TGTGCCACCTCGGGTCCTCGGGGGCATCAGCCCCAGCATTTT. It yields the protein CATSGPRGHQPQHF.

The chain carries TRBV18 and TRBJ2-3; D may be TRBD1 or TRBD2 (5 bases each). The ends were cut back, 0 bases at V and 2 bases at J, with 9 bases in the middle. Germline V gives CDR1 KGHSH, CDR2 LQKENI. This CDR3 is 15 amino acids long. Written as DNA, the CDR3 is TGTGCCAGCTCACCACCGACGGGACCCACAGATACGCAGTATTTT. Protein sequence: CASSPPTGPTDTQYF.

V and J are TRBV20-1 and TRBJ1-2; 7 nucleotides agree with TRBD1. The CDR3 covers 15 residues. V gave up 5 bases and J gave up 8 bases; unmatched junction bases: 17. The V gene's germline CDR1 is DFQATT and CDR2 SNEGSKA (reference sequence). CDR3 in DNA: TGCAGTGCTTTAGACCGGACAGGTCCTTCTAGGGGCTACACCTTC. Translated, it gives CSALDRTGPSRGYTF.

V is TRBV7-2 and J is TRBJ2-2; D gene uncertain. With 5 bases removed from V and 2 bases from J, the gap between germline ends came to 9 bases. This CDR3 region has 14 residues. Germline V gives CDR1 SGHTA, CDR2 FQGNSA. CDR3 residues: CASSGEANTGELFF. The DNA for the CDR3 is TGTGCCAGCAGCGGGGAAGCCAACACCGGGGAGCTGTTTTTT.